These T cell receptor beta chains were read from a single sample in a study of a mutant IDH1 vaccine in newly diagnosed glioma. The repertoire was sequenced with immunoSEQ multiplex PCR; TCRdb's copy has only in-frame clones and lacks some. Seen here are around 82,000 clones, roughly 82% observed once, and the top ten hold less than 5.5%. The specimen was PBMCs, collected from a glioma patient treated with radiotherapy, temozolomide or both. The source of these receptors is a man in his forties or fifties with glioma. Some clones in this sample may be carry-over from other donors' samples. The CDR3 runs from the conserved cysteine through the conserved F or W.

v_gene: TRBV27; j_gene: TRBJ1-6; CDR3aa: CASSLRDNSPLHF
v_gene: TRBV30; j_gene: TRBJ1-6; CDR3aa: CAWSGGTNSPLHF
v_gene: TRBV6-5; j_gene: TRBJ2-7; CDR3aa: CASSTQGRQSNEQYF
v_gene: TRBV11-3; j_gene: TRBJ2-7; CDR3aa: CASSPAGAHEQYF
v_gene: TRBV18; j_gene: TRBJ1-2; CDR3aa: CASSPSKDRDTGYTF
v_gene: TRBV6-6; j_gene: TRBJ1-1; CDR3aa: CASSYFGSFMNTEAFF
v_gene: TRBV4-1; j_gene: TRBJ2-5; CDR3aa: CASSQVARETQYF
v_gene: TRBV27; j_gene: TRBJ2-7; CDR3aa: CASSLSRVVRRGSYEQYF
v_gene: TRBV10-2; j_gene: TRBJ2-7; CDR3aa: CASSEQRGAYEQYF
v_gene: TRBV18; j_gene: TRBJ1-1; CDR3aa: CASSLWDGNTEAFF
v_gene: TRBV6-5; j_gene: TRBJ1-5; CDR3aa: CATGQLYQPQHF
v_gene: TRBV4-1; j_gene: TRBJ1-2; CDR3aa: CASSQDGGEGNYGYTF
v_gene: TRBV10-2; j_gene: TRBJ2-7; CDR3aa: CASSDESYEQYF
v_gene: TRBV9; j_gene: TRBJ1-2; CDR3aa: CASSVPGSANYGYTF
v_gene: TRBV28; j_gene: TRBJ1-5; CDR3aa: CASSLLLTGQIQPQHF
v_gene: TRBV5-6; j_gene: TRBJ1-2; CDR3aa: CASREERGQGTLYGYTF
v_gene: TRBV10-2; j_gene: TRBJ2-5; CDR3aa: CASSGGRGLVETQYF
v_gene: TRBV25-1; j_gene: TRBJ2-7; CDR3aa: CASSESPQTGSSYEQYF
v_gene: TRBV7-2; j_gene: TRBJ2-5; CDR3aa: CASSLASGVLETQYF
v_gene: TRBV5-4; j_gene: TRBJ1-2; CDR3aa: CASSWTGQGYGYTF
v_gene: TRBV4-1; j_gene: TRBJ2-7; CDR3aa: CASSQATASGFYEQYF
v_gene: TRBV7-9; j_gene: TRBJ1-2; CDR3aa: CASSLVGTGYGYTF
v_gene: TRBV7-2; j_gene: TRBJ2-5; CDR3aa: CASSLGVAGDRYF
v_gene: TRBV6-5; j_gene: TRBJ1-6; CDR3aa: CASSSRTGGGSPLHF
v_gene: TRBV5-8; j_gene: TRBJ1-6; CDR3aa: CASSWGGLPNSPLHF
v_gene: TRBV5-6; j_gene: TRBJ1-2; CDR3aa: CASSLWGDYGYTF
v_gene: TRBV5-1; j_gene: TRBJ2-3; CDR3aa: CASSDQTSGGTDTQYF
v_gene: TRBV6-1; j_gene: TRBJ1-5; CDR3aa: CASSDSGGQPQHF
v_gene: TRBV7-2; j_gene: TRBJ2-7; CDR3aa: CASTETGTRGNEQYF
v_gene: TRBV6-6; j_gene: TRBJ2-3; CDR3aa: CASSPSTDTQYF
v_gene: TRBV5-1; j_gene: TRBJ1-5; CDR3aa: CASSLEGRNQPQHF
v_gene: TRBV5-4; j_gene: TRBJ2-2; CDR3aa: CASSDREDTGELFF
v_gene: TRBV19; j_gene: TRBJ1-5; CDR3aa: CASSMVSPFGQPQHF
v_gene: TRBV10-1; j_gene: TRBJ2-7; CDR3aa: CASSGYGKGVGEQYF
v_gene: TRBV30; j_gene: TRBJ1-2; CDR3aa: CAWSRQSHGYTF
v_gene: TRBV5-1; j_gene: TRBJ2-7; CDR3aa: CASSFRSGGDEQYF
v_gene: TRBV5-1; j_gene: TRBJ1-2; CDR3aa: CASSLRTGLNYGYTF
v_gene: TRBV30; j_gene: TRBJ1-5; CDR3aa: CAWSAPAVNQPQHF
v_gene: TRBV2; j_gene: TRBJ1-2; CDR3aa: CASSREPYGYTF
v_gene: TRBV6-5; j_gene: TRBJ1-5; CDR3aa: CASSSPRNNQPQHF
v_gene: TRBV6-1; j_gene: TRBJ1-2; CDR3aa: CASQTAGFYGYTF
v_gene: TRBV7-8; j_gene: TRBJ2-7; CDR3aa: CASSITTGVEQYF
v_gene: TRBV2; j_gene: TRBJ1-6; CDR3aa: CASRRQSSYNSPLHF
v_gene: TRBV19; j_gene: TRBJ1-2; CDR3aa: CASSSPPVNYGYTF
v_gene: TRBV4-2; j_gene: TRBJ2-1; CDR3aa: CASSQDSGGFDEQFF
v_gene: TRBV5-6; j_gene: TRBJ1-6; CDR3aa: CASSLGGRDSPLHF
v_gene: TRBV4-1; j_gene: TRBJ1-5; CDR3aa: CASSQVETGNQPQHF
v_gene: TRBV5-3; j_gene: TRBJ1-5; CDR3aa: CARSLDEVRGNQPQHF
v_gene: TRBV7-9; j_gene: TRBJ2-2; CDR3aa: CASRGGANTGELFF
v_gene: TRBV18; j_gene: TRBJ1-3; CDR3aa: CASSPQGFASGNTIYF
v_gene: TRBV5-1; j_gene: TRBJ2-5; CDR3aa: CASKVPGQETQYF
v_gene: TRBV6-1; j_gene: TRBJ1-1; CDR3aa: CASRSMNTEAFF
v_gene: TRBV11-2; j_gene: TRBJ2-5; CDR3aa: CASRSEGGAGKTQYF
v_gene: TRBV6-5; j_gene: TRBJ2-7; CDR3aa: CATGVFDREQYF
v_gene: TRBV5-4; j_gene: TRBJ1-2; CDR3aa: CASNRRGVGNYGYTF